The clone carrying this T cell receptor beta chain has just a few counts. Antigen specificity is unknown. The data originate from a study of early T cells in non-severe SARS-CoV-2 infection. Study context: The authors sequenced bulk RNA from unsorted whole blood, leaving chains unpaired.

CDR1 SQVTM and CDR2 ANQGSEA come from the germline V gene. The CDR3 is 12 residues long. The ends were cut back, 4 bases at V and 5 bases at J, with 11 bases in the middle. Study findings and constraints: VDJdb matches were skewed toward anti-spike CD8 T cell responses.

Individually, cDNA molecules had unique molecular identifiers attached to them. TCRdb reprocessed the 5' RACE reads with MiXCR, giving one entry per CDR3 protein. Of roughly 27,000 distinct CDR3 sequences listed, roughly 9.7% are singletons. The source is an adult who was a healthcare worker with PCR-confirmed SARS-CoV-2 infection or an uninfected control (not recorded which). This chain connects TRBV29-1 to TRBJ1-1; maybe TRBD1 (6 bases). Sequences were obtained from whole blood. The CDR3 protein is CSVVITGTEAFF. In nucleotides, the CDR3 is TGCAGCGTTGTAATCACAGGGACTGAAGCTTTCTTT.